These 2 T cell receptor beta chains came from one sample sequenced in a study of Tregs in tolerant kidney transplant recipients. Mixed chimerism was transient after nonmyeloablative marrow transplants from related graft donors. Some clones are missing from TCRdb's copy, which holds only in-frame ones; the method was immunoSEQ multiplex PCR. The sample features about 6,000 clones, with 35% to 50% in its top ten. Sequenced material: CD8+ T cells from blood (PBMCs), taken 12 months after the transplant. The receptor source for this set is a human patient who received a combined kidney and bone marrow transplant. Some of the T cells may derive from the graft donor.

CDR3 amino acids: CASSDSGRVSYEQYF. The covered CDR3 bases are TGTGCCAGCTCAGACAGCGGGAGGGTATCCTACGAG. The chain recombines TRBV18 with TRBJ2-7; 10 positions agree with TRBD2. With the read ending 3 residues before the CDR3 end, the germline J gene is used to fill in that end. Germline CDR1 KGHSH, CDR2 LQKENI. The CDR3 runs to 15 residues. V lost 5 bases, J lost 1 base, and 5 bases stayed unmatched.

A remark on this clone: The sequence runs out 3 residues before the end of the CDR3; the remainder is reconstructed from the germline J gene. This chain connects TRBV30 to TRBJ2-2, with 7 bases aligning to TRBD1. Germline V gene lookup returns CDR1 GTSNPN and CDR2 SVGIG (reference sequence). V lost 2 bases, J lost 0 bases, and 15 bases stayed unmatched. The CDR3 extends over 19 amino acids. CDR3: CAWSRIMTGPLSNTGELFF. The CDR3 bases that were read are TGTGCCTGGAGTCGGATAATGACAGGGCCCCTTTCGAACACCGGGGAG. The whole variable domain, remainder taken from reference TRBV30 and TRBJ2-2, is SQTIHQWPATLVQPVGSPLSLECTVEGTSNPNLYWYRQAAGRGLQLLFYSVGIGQISSEVPQNLSASRPQDRQFILSSKKLLLSDSGFYLCAWSRIMTGPLSNTGELFFGEGSRLTVL.